A selection of T cell receptor beta chains follows, all from one sample in a study of beta chain features in type 1 diabetes. Sequenced by immunoSEQ multiplex PCR; TCRdb stores in-frame clones only, minus some. The repertoire includes 300,000 to 450,000 clones, roughly a fifth of them detected once, and under 0.055% sits in the top ten. Sequencing input: naive CD4+ T cells from blood. The receptor set was obtained from a woman under 30 in good health. CDR3s include the opening cysteine and the closing phenylalanine or tryptophan. A D gene is named only where the DNA matches it firmly. Size is omitted from some rows. Given values are once, few, many or a class for expanded clones.

clone_size: NA
d_call: TRBD1
j_call: TRBJ2-7
v_call: TRBV29-1
cdr3_aa: CSAGTGDLYEQYF
cdr3_nt: TGCAGCGCAGGGACAGGGGATTTATACGAGCAGTACTTC

clone_size: NA
d_call: NA
j_call: TRBJ1-5
v_call: TRBV11-1
cdr3_aa: CASAARGDQPQHF
cdr3_nt: TGTGCCAGCGCTGCCAGGGGTGATCAGCCCCAGCATTTT

clone_size: NA
d_call: NA
j_call: TRBJ2-7
v_call: TRBV30
cdr3_aa: CACNREGRLYEQYF
cdr3_nt: TGTGCCTGTAACAGGGAAGGTAGACTCTACGAGCAGTACTTC

clone_size: NA
d_call: TRBD2
j_call: TRBJ2-1
v_call: TRBV15
cdr3_aa: CATSRGPSGTNNEQFF
cdr3_nt: TGTGCCACCAGCAGAGGACCTAGCGGGACCAACAATGAGCAGTTCTTC

clone_size: once
d_call: TRBD1
j_call: TRBJ1-1
v_call: TRBV29-1
cdr3_aa: CSARRGQGARTEAFF
cdr3_nt: TGCAGCGCCCGCCGAGGACAGGGGGCGAGAACTGAAGCTTTCTTT

clone_size: NA
d_call: NA
j_call: TRBJ2-3
v_call: TRBV27
cdr3_aa: CASSLRGGNTDTQYF
cdr3_nt: TGTGCCAGCAGTTTGCGAGGGGGTAACACAGATACGCAGTATTTT

clone_size: NA
d_call: TRBD1
j_call: TRBJ1-1
v_call: TRBV29-1
cdr3_aa: CSARTGATSDTEAFF
cdr3_nt: TGCAGCGCCCGGACAGGGGCGACTTCCGACACTGAAGCTTTCTTT

clone_size: NA
d_call: NA
j_call: TRBJ1-1
v_call: TRBV5-6
cdr3_aa: CASSRRPTEAFF
cdr3_nt: TGTGCCAGCAGCCGGAGGCCCACTGAAGCTTTCTTT

clone_size: few
d_call: TRBD2
j_call: TRBJ2-3
v_call: TRBV7-2
cdr3_aa: CASSPGLAVDTQYF
cdr3_nt: TGTGCCAGCAGCCCGGGACTAGCGGTAGATACGCAGTATTTT

clone_size: NA
d_call: NA
j_call: TRBJ2-2
v_call: TRBV7-2
cdr3_aa: CASSMDLNTGELFF
cdr3_nt: TGTGCCAGCAGCATGGACTTGAACACCGGGGAGCTGTTTTTT

clone_size: few
d_call: NA
j_call: TRBJ2-5
v_call: TRBV7-9
cdr3_aa: CASTQIQETQYF
cdr3_nt: TGTGCCAGCACACAAATCCAAGAGACCCAGTACTTC

clone_size: few
d_call: TRBD1
j_call: TRBJ1-1
v_call: TRBV14
cdr3_aa: CASSQVTGGVVEAFF
cdr3_nt: TGTGCCAGCAGCCAGGTTACAGGGGGAGTGGTTGAAGCTTTCTTT

clone_size: NA
d_call: NA
j_call: TRBJ2-2
v_call: TRBV4-2
cdr3_aa: CASSRLGGLTGELFF
cdr3_nt: TGTGCCAGCAGCCGTTTGGGTGGACTGACCGGGGAGCTGTTTTTT

clone_size: few
d_call: TRBD1
j_call: TRBJ1-2
v_call: TRBV30
cdr3_aa: CAWRETGFGTYGYTF
cdr3_nt: TGTGCCTGGAGGGAGACAGGGTTCGGGACCTATGGCTACACCTTC

clone_size: NA
d_call: NA
j_call: TRBJ2-1
v_call: TRBV4-3
cdr3_aa: CASSQARVGEQFF
cdr3_nt: TGCGCCAGCAGCCAAGCCCGAGTCGGTGAGCAGTTCTTC

clone_size: few
d_call: NA
j_call: TRBJ1-6
v_call: TRBV7-2
cdr3_aa: CASTEAATPNSPLHF
cdr3_nt: TGTGCCAGTACTGAGGCAGCGACTCCAAATTCACCCCTCCACTTT

clone_size: NA
d_call: NA
j_call: TRBJ2-7
v_call: TRBV14
cdr3_aa: CASSQADAGVYEQYF
cdr3_nt: TGTGCCAGCAGCCAAGCCGATGCCGGGGTGTACGAGCAGTACTTC

clone_size: NA
d_call: TRBD2
j_call: TRBJ2-5
v_call: TRBV9
cdr3_aa: CASSVGLAATQETQYF
cdr3_nt: TGTGCCAGCAGCGTAGGGCTAGCGGCGACCCAAGAGACCCAGTACTTC

clone_size: few
d_call: TRBD2
j_call: TRBJ2-1
v_call: TRBV30
cdr3_aa: CAWIDGRLAGGHGRFF
cdr3_nt: TGTGCCTGGATAGACGGGAGGCTAGCGGGGGGGCATGGACGGTTCTTC

clone_size: few
d_call: NA
j_call: TRBJ2-1
v_call: TRBV10-3
cdr3_aa: CAIKETNSVDEQFF
cdr3_nt: TGTGCCATCAAGGAGACGAATTCGGTGGATGAGCAGTTCTTC

clone_size: NA
d_call: NA
j_call: TRBJ2-7
v_call: TRBV4-1
cdr3_aa: CASSHNSGHSYEQYF
cdr3_nt: TGCGCCAGCAGCCATAATTCGGGACATTCCTACGAGCAGTACTTC

clone_size: NA
d_call: TRBD2
j_call: TRBJ2-5
v_call: TRBV5-1
cdr3_aa: CASRRGSLEETQYF
cdr3_nt: TGCGCCAGCAGGCGGGGGAGTTTAGAAGAGACCCAGTACTTC

clone_size: NA
d_call: TRBD1
j_call: TRBJ2-1
v_call: TRBV5-4
cdr3_aa: CASSWPGQSADEQFF
cdr3_nt: TGTGCCAGCAGCTGGCCGGGACAGTCGGCGGATGAGCAGTTCTTC

clone_size: few
d_call: NA
j_call: TRBJ1-2
v_call: TRBV10-3
cdr3_aa: CAIGADYGYTF
cdr3_nt: TGTGCCATCGGTGCGGACTATGGCTACACCTTC

clone_size: NA
d_call: TRBD1
j_call: TRBJ1-4
v_call: TRBV6-6
cdr3_aa: CASSTQQGTAEKLFF
cdr3_nt: TGTGCCAGCAGTACCCAACAGGGGACGGCGGAAAAACTGTTTTTT

clone_size: NA
d_call: NA
j_call: TRBJ2-1
v_call: TRBV9
cdr3_aa: CASSVGVVSSYNEQFF
cdr3_nt: TGTGCCAGCAGCGTAGGTGTGGTCAGCTCCTACAATGAGCAGTTCTTC

clone_size: NA
d_call: NA
j_call: TRBJ1-2
v_call: TRBV7-2
cdr3_aa: CASSLGGQGLYGYTF
cdr3_nt: TGTGCCAGCAGCTTAGGGGGGCAGGGTCTTTATGGCTACACCTTC

clone_size: NA
d_call: TRBD1
j_call: TRBJ1-4
v_call: TRBV5-4
cdr3_aa: CASSSGTGGVTTNEKLFF
cdr3_nt: TGTGCCAGCAGCTCCGGGACAGGGGGCGTCACAACTAATGAAAAACTGTTTTTT

clone_size: few
d_call: NA
j_call: TRBJ1-2
v_call: TRBV13
cdr3_aa: CASSLSMGWGTLKPLNYGYTF
cdr3_nt: TGTGCCAGCAGCTTATCGATGGGTTGGGGGACTCTCAAGCCCCTGAACTATGGCTACACCTTC

clone_size: NA
d_call: TRBD1
j_call: TRBJ2-2
v_call: TRBV5-4
cdr3_aa: CASSLVDRGNAGELFF
cdr3_nt: TGTGCCAGCAGCTTGGTGGACAGGGGGAATGCCGGGGAGCTGTTTTTT

clone_size: NA
d_call: NA
j_call: TRBJ2-5
v_call: TRBV12-5
cdr3_aa: CASQNRDSQETQYF
cdr3_nt: TGTGCTAGTCAGAACCGGGACTCCCAAGAGACCCAGTACTTC

clone_size: few
d_call: TRBD1
j_call: TRBJ1-2
v_call: TRBV7-9
cdr3_aa: CASSDRGLDGYTF
cdr3_nt: TGTGCCAGCAGCGACAGGGGGCTCGATGGCTACACCTTC

clone_size: few
d_call: TRBD1
j_call: TRBJ2-3
v_call: TRBV5-1
cdr3_aa: CASSLGTVVTDTQYF
cdr3_nt: TGCGCCAGCAGCCTTGGGACAGTGGTTACAGATACGCAGTATTTT

clone_size: few
d_call: NA
j_call: TRBJ2-5
v_call: TRBV7-9
cdr3_aa: CASSLYSQETQYF
cdr3_nt: TGTGCCAGCAGCTTATACAGTCAAGAGACCCAGTACTTC

clone_size: few
d_call: TRBD1
j_call: TRBJ2-1
v_call: TRBV5-6
cdr3_aa: CASILLTTGRDNEQFF
cdr3_nt: TGTGCCAGCATCCTTCTCACGACAGGGCGCGACAATGAGCAGTTCTTC

clone_size: NA
d_call: TRBD2
j_call: TRBJ2-5
v_call: TRBV25-1
cdr3_aa: CASSTSGLGETQYF
cdr3_nt: TGTGCCAGCAGTACTAGCGGTTTGGGGGAGACCCAGTACTTC

clone_size: NA
d_call: NA
j_call: TRBJ2-7
v_call: TRBV2
cdr3_aa: CASSAGTTAYEQYF
cdr3_nt: TGTGCCAGCAGCGCCGGGACAACGGCCTACGAGCAGTACTTC

clone_size: NA
d_call: TRBD1
j_call: TRBJ2-5
v_call: TRBV18
cdr3_aa: CASSRDRGTQETQYF
cdr3_nt: TGTGCCAGCTCACGGGACAGGGGGACCCAAGAGACCCAGTACTTC

clone_size: NA
d_call: TRBD2
j_call: TRBJ2-1
v_call: TRBV6-1
cdr3_aa: CASSSLAGWYNEQFF
cdr3_nt: TGTGCCAGCAGCTCATTAGCGGGATGGTACAATGAGCAGTTCTTC

clone_size: NA
d_call: NA
j_call: TRBJ2-3
v_call: TRBV29-1
cdr3_aa: CSVRVGTDTQYF
cdr3_nt: TGCAGCGTCCGGGTAGGCACAGATACGCAGTATTTT

clone_size: NA
d_call: TRBD2
j_call: TRBJ2-3
v_call: TRBV14
cdr3_aa: CASSHLAESVDTQYF
cdr3_nt: TGTGCCAGCAGCCATCTAGCGGAGAGTGTAGATACGCAGTATTTT